This record concerns one TCR beta chain sequence. The V gene's germline CDR1 is SGHTA and CDR2 FQGNSA. CDR3 size: 16 residues. Trimming cost V 3 bases and J 0 bases; bases outside gene matches: 8. This sample is part of a study of T-cell reconstitution after alpha-beta-depleted transplantation in children. Preparation of the TCRbeta library was carried out with unique molecular identifiers. TCRdb fed the PCR reads into MiXCR, producing one record per CDR3 protein. The sample has roughly 500,000 distinct CDR3 sequences, around a third seen once. The sequencing used PBMCs from the stem cell graft donor, collected from the stem cell graft. V is TRBV7-2 and J is TRBJ2-7, with 7 bases that match TRBD2. This TCR derives from a human donor who donated a stem cell graft to a child with aplastic anemia. DNA of the CDR3: TGTGCCAGCAGCTTCAAGAGCGGGAAGAGCTCCTACGAGCAGTACTTC. Its translation: CASSFKSGKSSYEQYF.